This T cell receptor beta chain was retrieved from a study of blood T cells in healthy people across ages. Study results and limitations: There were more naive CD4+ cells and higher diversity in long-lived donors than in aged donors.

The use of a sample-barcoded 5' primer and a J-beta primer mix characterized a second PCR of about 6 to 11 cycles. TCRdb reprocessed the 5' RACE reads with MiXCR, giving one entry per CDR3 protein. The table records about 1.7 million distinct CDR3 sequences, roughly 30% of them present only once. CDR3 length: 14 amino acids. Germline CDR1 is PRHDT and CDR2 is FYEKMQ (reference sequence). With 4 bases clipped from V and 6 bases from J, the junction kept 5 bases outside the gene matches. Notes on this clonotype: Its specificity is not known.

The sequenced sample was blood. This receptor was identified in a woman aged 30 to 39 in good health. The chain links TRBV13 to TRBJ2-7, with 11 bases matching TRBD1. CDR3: CASSSGQGAAEQYF. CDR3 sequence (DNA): TGTGCCAGCAGCTCCGGACAGGGGGCCGCCGAGCAGTACTTC.